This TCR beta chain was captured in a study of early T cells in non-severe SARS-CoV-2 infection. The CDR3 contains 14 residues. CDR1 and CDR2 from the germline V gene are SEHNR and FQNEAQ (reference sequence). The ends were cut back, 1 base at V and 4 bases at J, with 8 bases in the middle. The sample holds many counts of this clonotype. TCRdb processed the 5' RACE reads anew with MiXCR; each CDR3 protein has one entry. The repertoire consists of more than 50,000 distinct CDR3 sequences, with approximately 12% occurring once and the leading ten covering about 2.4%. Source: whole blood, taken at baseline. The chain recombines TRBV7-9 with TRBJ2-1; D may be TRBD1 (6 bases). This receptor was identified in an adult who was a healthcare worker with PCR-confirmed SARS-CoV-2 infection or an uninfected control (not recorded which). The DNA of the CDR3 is TGTGCCAGCAGCTTAGGGACAGCTTACAATGAGCAGTTCTTC. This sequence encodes CASSLGTAYNEQFF. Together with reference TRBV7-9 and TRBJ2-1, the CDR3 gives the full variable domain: DTGVSQNPRHKITKRGQNVTFRCDPISEHNRLYWYRQTLGQGPEFLTYFQNEAQLEKSRLLSDRFSAERPKGSFSTLEIQRTEQGDSAMYLCASSLGTAYNEQFFGPGTRLTVL.